This entry describes one T cell receptor beta chain. The CDR3 spans 15 residues. V shed 6 bases and J 4 bases; nucleotides not matched to a gene: 8. CDR1 and CDR2 (germline): MRHNA, SNTAGT. Data came from immunoSEQ multiplex PCR; TCRdb stores just in-frame clones and leaves some out. In the table there are 60,000 to 75,000 clones, roughly 85% of which are singletons. The sample is drawn from a study of blood T cell repertoires in COVID-19. The sample consisted of peripheral blood. V usage is TRBV6-4 and J usage is TRBJ2-5; 10 bases line up with TRBD1. The clonotype comes from a woman of 80 years or more with acute or convalescent COVID-19. CDR3 bases: TGTGCCAGCAGCCCCGGGACAGGGGAAGGAGAGACCCAGTACTTC. This translates into CASSPGTGEGETQYF.